Listed here is a single TCR beta chain. The junction had 3 bases not matched to a gene; V was cut back by 2 bases and J by 0 bases. Per germline, CDR1 SGHNT and CDR2 YYREEE (reference sequence). The CDR3 has 16 amino acids. The data were obtained in a study of blood T cell repertoires in COVID-19. The protocol was immunoSEQ multiplex PCR, while the TCRdb copy is restricted to in-frame clones and leaves out a portion. The table lists 61,000 or so clones, almost 90% of them singletons. The sequence derives from a woman aged 50 to 60 with active or convalescent COVID-19. This chain uses TRBV5-4 with TRBJ2-3; 10 positions match TRBD2. Sequenced: peripheral blood. The DNA for the CDR3 is TGTGCCAGCAGCTTAGCGGGAGGGCCTAGCACAGATACGCAGTATTTT. The encoded protein is CASSLAGGPSTDTQYF.